The T cell receptor beta chain under discussion was sequenced for a study of follicular helper T cells after annual influenza vaccination. Study information: Some donors were sampled over the 2013-2014, 2014-2015 and 2015-2016 vaccinations.

Time point of the sample: 2014-2015 season, pre-vaccination. The CDR3 spans 15 residues. Per germline, CDR1 MGHDK and CDR2 SYGVNS. Trimming shortened V by 10 bases and J by 0 bases, and 17 bases separated the two germline ends. The table came from immunoSEQ multiplex PCR; TCRdb's copy has only in-frame clones and leaves some out. This table holds about 8,700 clones, around four fifths found once. The receptor's source is an adult who received the influenza vaccine. The material sequenced was CXCR5+ CD38- circulating T follicular helper cells from blood, taken on the day of influenza vaccination. As to subset: circulating Tfh, non-naive CD4+CXCR5+PD-1+ (ICOS+CD38+ or ICOS-CD38-). This chain connects TRBV25-1 to TRBJ2-3, with D perhaps TRBD1 (6 bases). CDR3 sequence (DNA): TGTGCCACTTCAGGGGAAAGCACTAGCACAGATACGCAGTATTTT. This sequence encodes CATSGESTSTDTQYF.